This TCR beta chain was sequenced for a study of blood T cell repertoires in COVID-19. Study background: Spain, Italy and the United States supplied samples that represented acute and convalescent COVID-19. T cells, B-cell-depleted T cells, or PBMCs supplied cDNA or gDNA.

Symptom resolution, clearance, or two negative PCRs marked donors in Cohort 3 as recovered. The CDR3 spans 15 residues. Trimming at V came to 5 bases and at J to 4 bases, leaving 10 bases not matched to a gene. Germline assignment: CDR1 SGHAT and CDR2 FQNNGV. As handled by the study authors: It was from reference gene primer amplification that nucleated cell counts were estimated. TCRdb's copy holds only in-frame clones and misses some; the assay was immunoSEQ multiplex PCR. That table supplies the V and J calls and clone size; D and trimming were determined from the DNA. The table includes around 150,000 clones, around 87% detected once.

The sequenced sample was PBMCs or T cells enriched from blood (not recorded which). The chain uses TRBV11-2 and TRBJ2-7, with 8 bases that match TRBD2. This sequence originates from a woman aged 50 to 60 who had recovered from COVID-19. The CDR3 is CASSRSGGTLYEQYF. CDR3 in DNA: TGTGCCAGCAGCCGGAGCGGGGGCACTCTTTACGAGCAGTACTTC.